The rows below give T cell receptor beta chains drawn from one sample of a study of shared clonotypes between healthy human individuals. The assay was immunoSEQ multiplex PCR, and TCRdb's table has in-frame clones only and misses some. The sample consists of over 1.4 million clones, roughly 96% of them appearing once. The specimen sequenced was naive CD4+ T cells sorted from blood. These receptors were collected from a young man in good health. The CDR3 runs from the conserved cysteine through the conserved F or W. The order of the fields is clone size, J gene, D gene, V gene, CDR3 protein, CDR3 DNA. D genes are given only for firm matches. Clone size, where shown, is once, few, many, or a class for clones that have expanded.

size: NA; J: TRBJ2-3; D: NA; V: TRBV5-1; CDR3: CASSLAVEMRTDTQYF; DNA: TGCGCCAGCAGCTTGGCCGTCGAGATGAGGACAGATACGCAGTATTTT
size: NA; J: TRBJ2-1; D: TRBD1; V: TRBV4-1; CDR3: CASSLSRDRAYNEQFF; DNA: TGCGCCAGCAGCCTTAGCCGGGACAGGGCCTACAATGAGCAGTTCTTC
size: NA; J: TRBJ2-3; D: NA; V: TRBV18; CDR3: CASSPFPSGAGQITDTQYF; DNA: TGTGCCAGCTCACCATTCCCCTCAGGGGCAGGGCAGATCACAGATACGCAGTATTTT
size: NA; J: TRBJ2-1; D: NA; V: TRBV5-8; CDR3: CASSFRIAYNEQFF; DNA: TGTGCCAGCAGCTTCAGGATCGCCTACAATGAGCAGTTCTTC
size: once; J: TRBJ2-2; D: TRBD2; V: TRBV5-6; CDR3: CASSLFSGRTGELFF; DNA: TGTGCCAGCAGCTTGTTTAGCGGGAGAACCGGGGAGCTGTTTTTT
size: NA; J: TRBJ1-2; D: NA; V: TRBV6-6; CDR3: CASSYSVQDHYGYTF; DNA: TGTGCCAGCAGTTACTCTGTTCAGGACCACTATGGCTACACCTTC
size: once; J: TRBJ2-1; D: TRBD1; V: TRBV9; CDR3: CASSVGQGATDEQFF; DNA: TGTGCCAGCAGCGTAGGACAGGGGGCGACCGATGAGCAGTTCTTC
size: NA; J: TRBJ1-1; D: NA; V: TRBV9; CDR3: CASSVDVSDSQAFF; DNA: TGTGCCAGCAGCGTAGACGTTTCGGACAGTCAAGCTTTCTTT
size: NA; J: TRBJ2-5; D: TRBD1; V: TRBV5-4; CDR3: CASSLGQVDGTQYF; DNA: TGTGCCAGCAGCCTGGGACAGGTTGATGGGACCCAGTACTTC
size: once; J: TRBJ2-5; D: TRBD2; V: TRBV5-1; CDR3: CASSSGLAGVETQYF; DNA: TGCGCCAGCTCTTCCGGACTAGCGGGAGTGGAGACCCAGTACTTC
size: NA; J: TRBJ2-2; D: NA; V: TRBV4-1; CDR3: CASTSDRTNTGELFF; DNA: TGCGCCAGCACTTCGGACAGAACGAACACCGGGGAGCTGTTTTTT
size: NA; J: TRBJ2-7; D: NA; V: TRBV6-1; CDR3: CASSMGFSGQYF; DNA: TGTGCCAGCAGTATGGGGTTCTCCGGGCAGTACTTC
size: NA; J: TRBJ2-7; D: NA; V: TRBV11-2; CDR3: CASIYGGPTYEQYF; DNA: TGTGCCAGCATCTACGGGGGGCCTACCTACGAGCAGTACTTC
size: NA; J: TRBJ2-2; D: TRBD2; V: TRBV30; CDR3: CAWGATGLVPGELFF; DNA: TGTGCCTGGGGGGCAACGGGACTAGTTCCCGGGGAGCTGTTTTTT
size: NA; J: TRBJ2-7; D: NA; V: TRBV5-4; CDR3: CASSSGLLDSYEQYF; DNA: TGTGCCAGCAGCTCCGGACTCCTAGACTCCTACGAGCAGTACTTC
size: NA; J: TRBJ1-1; D: NA; V: TRBV27; CDR3: CASSFASPKATEAFF; DNA: TGTGCCAGCAGTTTTGCGAGCCCTAAGGCCACTGAAGCTTTCTTT
size: NA; J: TRBJ2-7; D: NA; V: TRBV11-2; CDR3: CASSLQGGLGYEQYF; DNA: TGTGCCAGCAGCCTCCAGGGGGGATTAGGCTACGAGCAGTACTTC
size: NA; J: TRBJ1-2; D: NA; V: TRBV30; CDR3: CAWSGLGIRGYTF; DNA: TGTGCCTGGAGTGGGCTGGGGATAAGGGGCTACACCTTC
size: once; J: TRBJ2-3; D: TRBD2; V: TRBV11-3; CDR3: CASSLSGGSTQYF; DNA: TGTGCCAGCAGCTTAAGCGGGGGGTCAACGCAGTATTTT
size: once; J: TRBJ2-1; D: NA; V: TRBV6-5; CDR3: CASSYTEGNEQFF; DNA: TGTGCCAGCAGTTACACGGAGGGAAATGAGCAGTTCTTC